Listed below are T cell receptor beta chains from one sample, sequenced in a study of T cells in localized non-small cell lung cancer. Sequenced by immunoSEQ multiplex PCR; TCRdb stores in-frame clones only, minus some. Of 15,000 to 19,000 clones in the sample, around 87% were seen once. The starting material was peripheral blood mononuclear cells, obtained before any cancer treatment. The receptors here all came from a male donor at least 60 years old with stage II lung adenocarcinoma. The CDR3 runs from the conserved cysteine through the conserved F or W. The D gene is left open where the match is weak. Size is stated for part of the rows, as once, few or many counts, or as a class when the clone is expanded.

CDR3 protein: CASSLDAGATDTQYF; CDR3 DNA: TGTGCCAGCAGCTTGGACGCGGGGGCCACAGATACGCAGTATTTT; CDR3 length: 15; V gene: TRBV5-6; clone size: .; J gene: TRBJ2-3; D gene: .
CDR3 protein: CASSHPGGGKNEQFF; CDR3 DNA: TGCGCCAGCAGCCATCCAGGGGGAGGGAAGAATGAGCAGTTCTTC; CDR3 length: 15; V gene: TRBV4-3; clone size: .; J gene: TRBJ2-1; D gene: .
CDR3 protein: CASIPSRRGEITEAFF; CDR3 DNA: TGTGCCAGTATCCCCAGTCGGAGGGGGGAGATCACTGAAGCTTTCTTT; CDR3 length: 16; V gene: TRBV19; clone size: .; J gene: TRBJ1-1; D gene: .
CDR3 protein: CASSFWTGGTEAFF; CDR3 DNA: TGTGCCAGCAGCTTCTGGACAGGGGGCACTGAAGCTTTCTTT; CDR3 length: 14; V gene: TRBV7-6; clone size: once; J gene: TRBJ1-1; D gene: TRBD1
CDR3 protein: CASSFMGGGTNEKLFF; CDR3 DNA: TGTGCCAGCAGCTTCATGGGAGGGGGGACTAATGAAAAACTGTTTTTT; CDR3 length: 16; V gene: TRBV11-2; clone size: .; J gene: TRBJ1-4; D gene: .
CDR3 protein: CASSFVGSTQYF; CDR3 DNA: TGTGCCAGCAGTTTTGTGGGGAGTACGCAGTATTTT; CDR3 length: 12; V gene: TRBV28; clone size: .; J gene: TRBJ2-3; D gene: .
CDR3 protein: CASRPLAWDRPHGYTF; CDR3 DNA: TGTGCCAGCAGGCCCCTAGCGTGGGACCGCCCGCATGGCTACACCTTC; CDR3 length: 16; V gene: TRBV5-5; clone size: .; J gene: TRBJ1-2; D gene: .
CDR3 protein: CAWSNPRGVGGYTF; CDR3 DNA: TGTGCCTGGAGTAATCCAAGGGGAGTGGGAGGCTACACCTTC; CDR3 length: 14; V gene: TRBV30; clone size: .; J gene: TRBJ1-2; D gene: .
CDR3 protein: CASSYRTAGANVLTF; CDR3 DNA: TGCGCCAGCAGCTATAGGACAGCTGGGGCCAACGTCCTGACTTTC; CDR3 length: 15; V gene: TRBV5-1; clone size: .; J gene: TRBJ2-6; D gene: .
CDR3 protein: CSGGSKDTQYF; CDR3 DNA: TGCAGTGGCGGGAGCAAGGATACGCAGTATTTT; CDR3 length: 11; V gene: TRBV20-1; clone size: .; J gene: TRBJ2-3; D gene: TRBD2
CDR3 protein: CASSFLTSRYEQYF; CDR3 DNA: TGTGCCAGCAGTTTCTTGACTAGCCGCTACGAGCAGTACTTC; CDR3 length: 14; V gene: TRBV27; clone size: .; J gene: TRBJ2-7; D gene: TRBD2
CDR3 protein: CASRGESFVEAFF; CDR3 DNA: TGTGCCAGCCGGGGGGAAAGCTTCGTTGAAGCTTTCTTT; CDR3 length: 13; V gene: TRBV28; clone size: .; J gene: TRBJ1-1; D gene: .
CDR3 protein: CASSLFNRNTGELFF; CDR3 DNA: TGTGCCAGCAGTTTATTCAACAGGAACACCGGGGAGCTGTTTTTT; CDR3 length: 15; V gene: TRBV27; clone size: .; J gene: TRBJ2-2; D gene: .
CDR3 protein: CASSPRTHTEAFF; CDR3 DNA: TGTGCCAGCAGCCCACGGACACACACTGAAGCTTTCTTT; CDR3 length: 13; V gene: TRBV11-2; clone size: .; J gene: TRBJ1-1; D gene: .
CDR3 protein: CASSLGTSGSYEQYF; CDR3 DNA: TGTGCCAGCAGTCTCGGGACTAGCGGCTCCTACGAGCAGTACTTC; CDR3 length: 15; V gene: TRBV28; clone size: .; J gene: TRBJ2-7; D gene: TRBD2
CDR3 protein: CSVGEGLAGGQETQYF; CDR3 DNA: TGCAGCGTTGGAGAGGGACTAGCGGGAGGTCAAGAGACCCAGTACTTC; CDR3 length: 16; V gene: TRBV29-1; clone size: .; J gene: TRBJ2-5; D gene: TRBD2
CDR3 protein: CASSYFLGRTTYEQYF; CDR3 DNA: TGTGCCAGCAGTTACTTTCTGGGGAGGACAACCTACGAGCAGTACTTC; CDR3 length: 16; V gene: TRBV6-6; clone size: .; J gene: TRBJ2-7; D gene: .
CDR3 protein: CSVVSGTGRTEAFF; CDR3 DNA: TGCAGCGTTGTAAGCGGGACGGGGCGGACTGAAGCTTTCTTT; CDR3 length: 14; V gene: TRBV29-1; clone size: once; J gene: TRBJ1-1; D gene: .
CDR3 protein: CASSFGQGATGNTIYF; CDR3 DNA: TGTGCCAGCAGTTTTGGCCAGGGGGCGACTGGAAACACCATATATTTT; CDR3 length: 16; V gene: TRBV28; clone size: .; J gene: TRBJ1-3; D gene: TRBD1
CDR3 protein: CASTPGTNEQFF; CDR3 DNA: TGTGCCAGCACCCCTGGGACCAATGAGCAGTTCTTC; CDR3 length: 12; V gene: TRBV7-9; clone size: .; J gene: TRBJ2-1; D gene: .
CDR3 protein: CASSVDPFPDYNEQFF; CDR3 DNA: TGTGCCAGCAGCGTAGATCCGTTCCCGGATTACAATGAGCAGTTCTTC; CDR3 length: 16; V gene: TRBV9; clone size: .; J gene: TRBJ2-1; D gene: .
CDR3 protein: CASSPNPQGSGELFF; CDR3 DNA: TGTGCCAGCAGTCCAAACCCACAGGGGTCCGGGGAGCTGTTTTTT; CDR3 length: 15; V gene: TRBV6-1; clone size: medium-sized; J gene: TRBJ2-2; D gene: TRBD1
CDR3 protein: CASSFRGANGYTF; CDR3 DNA: TGTGCCAGCAGCTTTCGGGGGGCAAATGGCTACACCTTC; CDR3 length: 13; V gene: TRBV7-9; clone size: .; J gene: TRBJ1-2; D gene: .
CDR3 protein: CASSLGGTANTYEQYF; CDR3 DNA: TGCGCCAGCAGCCTGGGGGGGACTGCAAATACCTACGAGCAGTACTTC; CDR3 length: 16; V gene: TRBV5-1; clone size: .; J gene: TRBJ2-7; D gene: TRBD2
CDR3 protein: CASRSAAGPYEQYF; CDR3 DNA: TGTGCCAGCAGGTCGGCAGCGGGCCCCTACGAGCAGTACTTC; CDR3 length: 14; V gene: TRBV5-5; clone size: .; J gene: TRBJ2-7; D gene: .
CDR3 protein: CASSSRKGGNQPQHF; CDR3 DNA: TGTGCCAGCAGTTCCAGGAAGGGAGGCAATCAGCCCCAGCATTTT; CDR3 length: 15; V gene: TRBV27; clone size: .; J gene: TRBJ1-5; D gene: .
CDR3 protein: CASSSGTGERNTIYF; CDR3 DNA: TGTGCCAGCAGCTCCGGGACAGGGGAGAGAAACACCATATATTTT; CDR3 length: 15; V gene: TRBV6-5; clone size: once; J gene: TRBJ1-3; D gene: TRBD1
CDR3 protein: CASKVEGLHTSGANVLTF; CDR3 DNA: TGTGCCAGTAAAGTGGAAGGGCTTCACACGTCTGGGGCCAACGTCCTGACTTTC; CDR3 length: 18; V gene: TRBV4-2; clone size: .; J gene: TRBJ2-6; D gene: .
CDR3 protein: CASSSGLARTGELFF; CDR3 DNA: TGTGCCAGCAGCTCGGGACTAGCGAGAACCGGGGAGCTGTTTTTT; CDR3 length: 15; V gene: TRBV7-9; clone size: .; J gene: TRBJ2-2; D gene: TRBD2
CDR3 protein: CASSKMGGRGQPQHF; CDR3 DNA: TGTGCCAGCAGCAAAATGGGGGGCCGGGGTCAGCCCCAGCATTTT; CDR3 length: 15; V gene: TRBV21-1; clone size: .; J gene: TRBJ1-5; D gene: .
CDR3 protein: CSGHRDSSYNEQFF; CDR3 DNA: TGCAGCGGACACAGGGATAGCTCCTACAATGAGCAGTTCTTC; CDR3 length: 14; V gene: TRBV29-1; clone size: .; J gene: TRBJ2-1; D gene: .
CDR3 protein: CASSLRTGVAFF; CDR3 DNA: TGTGCCAGCAGTTTAAGGACAGGAGTAGCTTTCTTT; CDR3 length: 12; V gene: TRBV28; clone size: .; J gene: TRBJ1-1; D gene: TRBD1
CDR3 protein: CASSQDRGVSADTQYF; CDR3 DNA: TGTGCCAGCAGCCAAGATCGCGGGGTTAGCGCAGATACGCAGTATTTT; CDR3 length: 16; V gene: TRBV14; clone size: .; J gene: TRBJ2-3; D gene: .
CDR3 protein: CASGPEGLARYNEQFF; CDR3 DNA: TGTGCTAGTGGCCCCGAGGGACTAGCGCGCTACAATGAGCAGTTCTTC; CDR3 length: 16; V gene: TRBV12-5; clone size: medium-sized; J gene: TRBJ2-1; D gene: TRBD2
CDR3 protein: CASTRGTGELFF; CDR3 DNA: TGTGCCAGTACGAGGGGCACCGGGGAGCTGTTTTTT; CDR3 length: 12; V gene: TRBV19; clone size: .; J gene: TRBJ2-2; D gene: .
CDR3 protein: CASSEVLGNEQFF; CDR3 DNA: TGTGCCAGCAGCGAAGTTCTTGGCAATGAGCAGTTCTTC; CDR3 length: 13; V gene: TRBV9; clone size: .; J gene: TRBJ2-1; D gene: .
CDR3 protein: CSVAGGSTGELFF; CDR3 DNA: TGCAGCGTGGCGGGAGGTAGCACCGGGGAGCTGTTTTTT; CDR3 length: 13; V gene: TRBV29-1; clone size: .; J gene: TRBJ2-2; D gene: TRBD2
CDR3 protein: CASSVWGARTFF; CDR3 DNA: TGCGCCAGCAGCGTTTGGGGGGCTAGAACTTTCTTT; CDR3 length: 12; V gene: TRBV5-1; clone size: .; J gene: TRBJ1-1; D gene: .
CDR3 protein: CASSLVWQLQNTGELFF; CDR3 DNA: TGTGCCAGCAGCTTAGTTTGGCAGCTCCAGAACACCGGGGAGCTGTTTTTT; CDR3 length: 17; V gene: TRBV11-3; clone size: .; J gene: TRBJ2-2; D gene: .